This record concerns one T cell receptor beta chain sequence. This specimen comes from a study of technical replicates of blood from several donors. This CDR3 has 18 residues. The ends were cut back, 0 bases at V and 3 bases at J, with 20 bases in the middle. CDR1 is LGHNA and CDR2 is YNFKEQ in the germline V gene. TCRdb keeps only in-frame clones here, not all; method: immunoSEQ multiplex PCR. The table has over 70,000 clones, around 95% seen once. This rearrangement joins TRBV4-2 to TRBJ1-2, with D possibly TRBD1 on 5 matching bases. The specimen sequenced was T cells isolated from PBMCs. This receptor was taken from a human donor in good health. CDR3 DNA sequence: TGTGCCAGCAGCCAAGAACGTACCCCCGCAGGGCGATACTATGGCTACACCTTC. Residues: CASSQERTPAGRYYGYTF.